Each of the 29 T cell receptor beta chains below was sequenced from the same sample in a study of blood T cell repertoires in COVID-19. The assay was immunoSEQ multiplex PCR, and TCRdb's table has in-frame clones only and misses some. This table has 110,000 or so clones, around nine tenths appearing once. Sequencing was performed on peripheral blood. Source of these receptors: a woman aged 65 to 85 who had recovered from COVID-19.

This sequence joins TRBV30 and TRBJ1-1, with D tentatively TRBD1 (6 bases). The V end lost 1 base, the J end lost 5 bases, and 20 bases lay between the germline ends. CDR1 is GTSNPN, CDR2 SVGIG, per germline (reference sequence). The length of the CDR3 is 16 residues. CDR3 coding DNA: TGTGCCTGGAGTGGCAGACCCCTACAGGGTGCGACTGAAGCTTTCTTT. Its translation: CAWSGRPLQGATEAFF.

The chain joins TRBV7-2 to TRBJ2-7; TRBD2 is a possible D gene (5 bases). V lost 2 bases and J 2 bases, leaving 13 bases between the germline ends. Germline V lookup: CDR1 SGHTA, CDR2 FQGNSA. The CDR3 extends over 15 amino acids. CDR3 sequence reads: CASSLSSAAPYEQYF. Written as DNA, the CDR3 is TGTGCCAGCAGCTTATCCTCAGCGGCTCCCTACGAGCAGTACTTC.

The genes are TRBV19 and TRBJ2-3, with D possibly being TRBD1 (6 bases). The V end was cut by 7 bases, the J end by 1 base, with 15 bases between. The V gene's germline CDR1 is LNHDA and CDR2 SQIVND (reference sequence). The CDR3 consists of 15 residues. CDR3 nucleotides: TGTGCCAGTACTAACAGGGCCCGGGGCACAGATACGCAGTATTTT. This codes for CASTNRARGTDTQYF.

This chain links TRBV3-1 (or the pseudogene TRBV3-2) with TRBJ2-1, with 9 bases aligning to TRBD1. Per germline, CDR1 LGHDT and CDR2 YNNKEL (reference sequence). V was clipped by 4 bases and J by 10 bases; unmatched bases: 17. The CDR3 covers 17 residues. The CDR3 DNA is TGTGCCAGCAGCCGGGATCAAGGACAGGGGAGATATGGGGAGCAGTTCTTC. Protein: CASSRDQGQGRYGEQFF.

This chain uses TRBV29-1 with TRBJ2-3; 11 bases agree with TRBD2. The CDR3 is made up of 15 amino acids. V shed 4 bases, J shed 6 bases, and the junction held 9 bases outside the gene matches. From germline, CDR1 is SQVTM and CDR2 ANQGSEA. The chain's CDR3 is CSVGRLAGGRDTQYF. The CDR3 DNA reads TGCAGCGTTGGCCGCCTAGCGGGGGGACGGGATACGCAGTATTTT.

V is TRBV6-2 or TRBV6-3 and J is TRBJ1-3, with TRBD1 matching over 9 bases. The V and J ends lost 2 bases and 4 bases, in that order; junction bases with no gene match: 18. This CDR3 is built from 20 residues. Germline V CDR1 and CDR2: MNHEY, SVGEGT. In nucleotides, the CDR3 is TGTGCCAGCAGTTACCCACAGGGGGCATCGAGGCGGCGACGGGGAAACACCATATATTTT. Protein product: CASSYPQGASRRRRGNTIYF.

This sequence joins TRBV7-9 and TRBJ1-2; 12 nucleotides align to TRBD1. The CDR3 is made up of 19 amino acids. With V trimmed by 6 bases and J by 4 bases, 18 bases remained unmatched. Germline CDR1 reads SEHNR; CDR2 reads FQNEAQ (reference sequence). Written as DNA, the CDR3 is TGTGCCAGCAGTTACACTCCTAGGGACAGGGGGCAGGAGGGCTATGGCTACACCTTC. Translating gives CASSYTPRDRGQEGYGYTF.

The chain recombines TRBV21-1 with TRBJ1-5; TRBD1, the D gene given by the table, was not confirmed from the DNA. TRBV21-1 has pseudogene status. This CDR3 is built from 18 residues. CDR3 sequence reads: CASSKKAPREEGNQPQHF. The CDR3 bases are TGTGCCAGCAGCAAAAAAGCCCCCAGGGAAGAAGGCAATCAGCCCCAGCATTTT.

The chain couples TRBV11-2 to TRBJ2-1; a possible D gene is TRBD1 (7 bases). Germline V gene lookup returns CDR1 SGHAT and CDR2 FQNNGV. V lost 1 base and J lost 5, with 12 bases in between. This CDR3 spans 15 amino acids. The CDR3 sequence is CASSLGRGRHNEQFF. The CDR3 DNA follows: TGTGCCAGCAGCTTAGGGAGGGGGCGCCACAATGAGCAGTTCTTC.

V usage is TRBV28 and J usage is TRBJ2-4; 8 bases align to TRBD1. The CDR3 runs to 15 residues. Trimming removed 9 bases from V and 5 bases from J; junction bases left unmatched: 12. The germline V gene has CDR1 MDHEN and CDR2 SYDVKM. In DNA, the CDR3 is TGTGCCAGTCAGGGGGCCAGCGGGCCCCAAAACATTCAGTACTTC. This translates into CASQGASGPQNIQYF. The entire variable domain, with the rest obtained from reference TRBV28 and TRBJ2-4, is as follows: DVKVTQSSRYLVKRTGEKVFLECVQDMDHENMFWYRQDPGLGLRLIYFSYDVKMKEKGDIPEGYSVSREKKERFSLILESASTNQTSMYLCASQGASGPQNIQYFGAGTRLSVL.

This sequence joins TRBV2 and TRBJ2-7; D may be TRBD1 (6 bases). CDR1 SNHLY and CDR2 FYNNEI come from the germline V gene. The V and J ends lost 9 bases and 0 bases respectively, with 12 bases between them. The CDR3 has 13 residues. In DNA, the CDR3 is TGTGCCAGTTTCCGACAGGTCTCCTACGAGCAGTACTTC. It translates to CASFRQVSYEQYF. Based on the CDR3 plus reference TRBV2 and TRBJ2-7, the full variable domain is EPEVTQTPSHQVTQMGQEVILRCVPISNHLYFYWYRQILGQKVEFLVSFYNNEISEKSEIFDDQFSVERPDGSNFTLKIRSTKLEDSAMYFCASFRQVSYEQYFGPGTRLTVT.

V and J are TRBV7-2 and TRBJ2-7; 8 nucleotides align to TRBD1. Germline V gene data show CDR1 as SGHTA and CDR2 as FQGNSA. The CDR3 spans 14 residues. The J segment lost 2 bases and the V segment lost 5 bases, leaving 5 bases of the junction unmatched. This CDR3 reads CASSKPGQAYEQYF. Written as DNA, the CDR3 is TGTGCCAGCAGCAAACCGGGACAGGCCTACGAGCAGTACTTC.

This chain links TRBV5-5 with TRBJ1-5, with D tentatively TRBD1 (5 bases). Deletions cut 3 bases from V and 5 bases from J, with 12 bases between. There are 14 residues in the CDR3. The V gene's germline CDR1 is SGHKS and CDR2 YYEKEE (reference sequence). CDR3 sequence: CASSSYGGDQPQHF. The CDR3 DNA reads TGTGCCAGCAGCTCCTATGGGGGGGATCAGCCCCAGCATTTT.

In DNA, the CDR3 is TGTGCCAGCAGCCATACAGAAAACACCGGGGAGCTGTTTTTT. Translating it yields CASSHTENTGELFF. The chain has TRBV4-2 and TRBJ2-2, with D unresolved. The germline V gene encodes CDR1 LGHNA and CDR2 YNFKEQ. The CDR3 sequence is 14 residues long. V lost 3 bases and J lost 2, with 7 bases in between.

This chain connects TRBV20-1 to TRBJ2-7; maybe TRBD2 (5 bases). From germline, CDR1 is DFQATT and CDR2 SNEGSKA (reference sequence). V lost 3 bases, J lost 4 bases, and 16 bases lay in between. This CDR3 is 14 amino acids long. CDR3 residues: CSASGGPSLYEQYF. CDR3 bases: TGCAGTGCTAGTGGCGGACCTAGCCTATACGAGCAGTACTTC.

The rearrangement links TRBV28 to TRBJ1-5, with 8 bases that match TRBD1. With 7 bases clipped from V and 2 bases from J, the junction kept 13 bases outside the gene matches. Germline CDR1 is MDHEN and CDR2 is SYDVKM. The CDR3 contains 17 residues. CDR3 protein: CASMAGDRGRGNQPQHF. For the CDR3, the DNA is TGTGCCAGCATGGCCGGCGACAGGGGACGAGGCAATCAGCCCCAGCATTTT.

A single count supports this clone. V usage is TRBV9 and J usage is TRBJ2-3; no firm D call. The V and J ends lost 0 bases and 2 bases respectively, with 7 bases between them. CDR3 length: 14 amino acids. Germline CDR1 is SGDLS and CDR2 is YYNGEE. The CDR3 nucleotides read TGTGCCAGCAGCGTAGGCGGCCTCACAGATACGCAGTATTTT. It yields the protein CASSVGGLTDTQYF.

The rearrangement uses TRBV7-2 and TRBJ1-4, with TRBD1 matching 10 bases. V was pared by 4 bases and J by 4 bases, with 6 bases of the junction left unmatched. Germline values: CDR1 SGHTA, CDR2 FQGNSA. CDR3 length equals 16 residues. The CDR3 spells CASSSGRTGGNEKLFF. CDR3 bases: TGTGCCAGCAGCTCGGGGCGGACAGGGGGTAATGAAAAACTGTTTTTT.

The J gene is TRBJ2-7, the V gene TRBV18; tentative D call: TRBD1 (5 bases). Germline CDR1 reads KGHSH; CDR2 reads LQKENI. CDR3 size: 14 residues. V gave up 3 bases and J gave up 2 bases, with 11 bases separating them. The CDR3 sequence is CASSPPWTTYEQYF. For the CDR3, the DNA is TGTGCCAGCTCACCGCCATGGACAACCTACGAGCAGTACTTC.

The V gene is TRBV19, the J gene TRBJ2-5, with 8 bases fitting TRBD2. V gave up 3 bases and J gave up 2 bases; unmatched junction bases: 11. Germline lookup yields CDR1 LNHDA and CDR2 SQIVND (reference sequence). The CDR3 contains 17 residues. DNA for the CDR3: TGTGCCAGTAGTATGAGGGTTAGCGGGGTTATACAAGAGACCCAGTACTTC. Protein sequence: CASSMRVSGVIQETQYF.

The CDR3 spells CASSPGSGNTIYF. Written as DNA, the CDR3 is TGCGCCAGCAGCCCGGGCTCTGGAAACACCATATATTTT. The genes are TRBV5-1 and TRBJ1-3; D gene uncertain. The V end was cut by 4 bases, the J end by 0 bases, with 5 bases between. Germline V lookup: CDR1 SGHRS, CDR2 YFSETQ. This CDR3 comprises 13 residues.

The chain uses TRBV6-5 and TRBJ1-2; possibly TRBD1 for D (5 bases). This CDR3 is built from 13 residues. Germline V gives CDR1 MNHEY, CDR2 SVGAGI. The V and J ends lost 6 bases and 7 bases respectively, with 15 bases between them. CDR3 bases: TGTGCCAGCAGAGGGGTGGAAACGCCTGGCTACACCTTC. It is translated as CASRGVETPGYTF.

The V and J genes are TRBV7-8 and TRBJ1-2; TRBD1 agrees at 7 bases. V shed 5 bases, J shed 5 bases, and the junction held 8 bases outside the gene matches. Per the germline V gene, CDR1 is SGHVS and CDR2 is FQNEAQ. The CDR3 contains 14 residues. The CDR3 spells CASSPVGQLYGYTF. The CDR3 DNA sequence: TGTGCCAGCAGCCCAGTGGGACAGTTATATGGCTACACCTTC.

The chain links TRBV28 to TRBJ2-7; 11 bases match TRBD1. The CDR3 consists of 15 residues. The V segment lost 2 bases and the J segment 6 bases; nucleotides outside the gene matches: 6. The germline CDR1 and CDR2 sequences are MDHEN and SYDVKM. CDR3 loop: CASSLIPGTGGEQYF. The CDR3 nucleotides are TGTGCCAGCAGTTTAATCCCCGGGACAGGGGGCGAGCAGTACTTC.

CDR3 amino acids: CASSHPGLYNSPLHF. As DNA, the CDR3 is TGCGCCAGCAGCCACCCAGGGCTCTATAATTCACCCCTCCACTTT. The chain links TRBV4-1 to TRBJ1-6, with D possibly TRBD1 on 5 matching bases. Germline CDR1 and CDR2: MGHRA and YSYEKL. Deletions cut 3 bases from V and 3 bases from J, with 9 bases between. The length of the CDR3 is 15 residues.

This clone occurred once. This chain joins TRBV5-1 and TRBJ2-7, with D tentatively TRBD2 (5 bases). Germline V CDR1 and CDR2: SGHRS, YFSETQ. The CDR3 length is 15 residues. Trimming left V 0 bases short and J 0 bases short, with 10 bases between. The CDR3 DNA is TGCGCCAGCAGCTTGGGAGGGTTCAGCTCCTACGAGCAGTACTTC. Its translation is CASSLGGFSSYEQYF.

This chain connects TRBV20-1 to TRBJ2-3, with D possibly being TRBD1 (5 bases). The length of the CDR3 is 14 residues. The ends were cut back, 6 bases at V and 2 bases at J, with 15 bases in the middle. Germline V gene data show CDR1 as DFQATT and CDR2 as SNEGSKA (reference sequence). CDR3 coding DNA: TGCAGTGCCAGTTCAGTACAGGTCACAGATACGCAGTATTTT. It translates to CSASSVQVTDTQYF.

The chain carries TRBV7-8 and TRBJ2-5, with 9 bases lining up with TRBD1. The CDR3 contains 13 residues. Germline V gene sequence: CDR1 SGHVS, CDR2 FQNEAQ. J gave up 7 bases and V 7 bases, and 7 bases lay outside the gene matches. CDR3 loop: CASTRDRVATQYF. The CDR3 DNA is TGTGCCAGCACCAGGGACAGGGTAGCGACCCAGTACTTC.

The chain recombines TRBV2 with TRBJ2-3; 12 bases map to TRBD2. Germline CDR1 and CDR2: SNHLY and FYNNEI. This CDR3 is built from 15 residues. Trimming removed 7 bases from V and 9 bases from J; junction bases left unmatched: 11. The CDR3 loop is CASTGSSGGGRTQYF. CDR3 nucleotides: TGTGCCAGCACCGGCTCTAGCGGGGGGGGTAGGACGCAGTATTTT.